The 23 T cell receptor beta chains listed next were all sequenced from one sample in a study of control samples from healthy donors and cancer patients. Produced via immunoSEQ multiplex PCR; TCRdb's table is partial and in-frame only. The sample has about 80,000 clones; 91% are singletons. Sequencing input: blood. The receptors shown here come from a man in his fifties in good health.

The genes are TRBV9 and TRBJ2-1; either TRBD1 or TRBD2 may fit D (6 bases each). This CDR3 is built from 16 residues. V shed 0 bases and J shed 5 bases, with 15 bases lying between them. Per the germline V gene, CDR1 is SGDLS and CDR2 is YYNGEE. CDR3 protein: CASSVAPGARNNEQFF. The CDR3 DNA reads TGTGCCAGCAGCGTAGCTCCGGGGGCTAGAAACAATGAGCAGTTCTTC.

This rearrangement joins TRBV3-1 (or the pseudogene TRBV3-2) to TRBJ2-5; D ambiguous. Germline CDR1 is LGHDT and CDR2 is YNNKEL (reference sequence). V gave up 4 bases and J gave up 1 base, with 13 bases separating them. The CDR3 is made up of 15 amino acids. CDR3 residues: CASSPRAGFQETQYF. The CDR3 nucleotides read TGTGCCAGCAGCCCAAGAGCTGGTTTCCAAGAGACCCAGTACTTC.

J is TRBJ2-1 and V is TRBV25-1; 8 bases agree with TRBD2. Trimming took 5 bases from V and 7 from J; bases not matched to a gene: 7. This CDR3 comprises 14 residues. Germline values: CDR1 MGHDK, CDR2 SYGVNS. The CDR3 is CASSMAGGTNEQFF. CDR3 in DNA: TGTGCCAGCAGTATGGCGGGGGGAACGAATGAGCAGTTCTTC.

This clone was observed a single time. The chain has TRBV11-2 and TRBJ1-3, with no clear D. Germline lookup yields CDR1 SGHAT and CDR2 FQNNGV. Between the trimmed V and J ends, which lost 11 bases and 0 bases, there was a span of 8 bases. This CDR3 has 12 residues. The CDR3 region has the DNA TGTGCCGCGACGGCCTCTGGAAACACCATATATTTT. It codes for CAATASGNTIYF.

The rearrangement uses TRBV6-5 and TRBJ2-2; the D is unclear. V dropped 1 base and J dropped 2 bases, with 2 bases sitting between them. Per germline, CDR1 MNHEY and CDR2 SVGAGI. The CDR3 is made up of 13 amino acids. CDR3 protein: CASSYFNTGELFF. CDR3 DNA: TGTGCCAGCAGTTACTTCAACACCGGGGAGCTGTTTTTT.

The chain links TRBV6-2 or TRBV6-3 to TRBJ2-5; D perhaps matches TRBD1 (6 bases). V was clipped by 0 bases and J by 1 base, with 12 bases between them. Looked up from germline, CDR1 is MNHEY and CDR2 is SVGEGT. There are 16 residues in the CDR3. In nucleotides, the CDR3 is TGTGCCAGCAGTTACTCGTCGGACAGACTCCAAGAGACCCAGTACTTC. Translating it yields CASSYSSDRLQETQYF.

CDR3 sequence: CASSLRTGPGELFF. The CDR3 DNA reads TGTGCCAGCAGTCTCCGGACAGGGCCCGGGGAGCTGTTTTTT. The chain combines TRBV27 with TRBJ2-2; 8 nucleotides agree with TRBD1. Trimming at V came to 5 bases and at J to 6 bases, leaving 5 bases not matched to a gene. This CDR3 is 14 amino acids long. Germline loops: CDR1 MNHEY, CDR2 SMNVEV (reference sequence).

This clone was detected a few times. This sequence joins TRBV5-1 and TRBJ1-1; D gene uncertain. Germline V gene data show CDR1 as SGHRS and CDR2 as YFSETQ. The CDR3 has 11 residues. V gave up 1 base and J gave up 3 bases, with 1 base separating them. CDR3 protein: CASSLHTEAFF. DNA for the CDR3: TGCGCCAGCAGCTTGCACACTGAAGCTTTCTTT.

The chain links TRBV19 to TRBJ1-1; D unresolved. The V end lost 3 bases, the J end lost 2 bases, and 16 bases lay between the germline ends. The CDR3 has 16 amino acids. CDR1 and CDR2 (germline): LNHDA, SQIVND (reference sequence). The CDR3 sequence: CASSIRLQKPNTEAFF. In DNA, the CDR3 is TGTGCCAGTAGTATTCGACTGCAGAAACCTAACACTGAAGCTTTCTTT.

This clone was observed a single time. The rearrangement links TRBV6-6 to TRBJ2-7; TRBD2 agrees at 10 bases. The CDR3 consists of 14 residues. Germline loops: CDR1 MNHNY, CDR2 SVGAGI (reference sequence). V trimming: 6 bases; J trimming: 2 bases; junction bases outside the gene matches: 4. The CDR3 bases are TGTGCCAGCAGAACAGCGGGGGGGACCTACGAGCAGTACTTC. This codes for CASRTAGGTYEQYF.

V and J are TRBV6-6 and TRBJ2-3; maybe TRBD2 (5 bases). V was cut by 3 bases and J by 8 bases, with 15 bases left in between. This CDR3 is 14 amino acids long. The germline V gene has CDR1 MNHNY and CDR2 SVGAGI (reference sequence). The CDR3 is CASSYEGTAGTQYF. For the CDR3, the DNA is TGTGCCAGCAGTTATGAGGGCACGGCGGGTACGCAGTATTTT.

V and J are TRBV19 and TRBJ1-5; 8 nucleotides match TRBD1. The V gene's germline CDR1 is LNHDA and CDR2 SQIVND (reference sequence). CDR3 length: 13 residues. After removal of 8 bases from V and 4 bases from J, the junction contained 4 bases not matched to a gene. The CDR3 here is CASRGQGNQPQHF. The CDR3 DNA sequence: TGTGCCAGTCGCGGACAGGGTAATCAGCCCCAGCATTTT.

The rearrangement uses TRBV19 and TRBJ2-7, with 15 bases identical to TRBD2. The CDR3 loop spans 17 amino acids. Germline CDR1 and CDR2: LNHDA and SQIVND (reference sequence). Trimming removed 4 bases from V and 3 bases from J; junction bases left unmatched: 7. This chain's CDR3 is CASSRTSGGAENYEQYF. In DNA form, the CDR3 reads TGTGCCAGTAGTAGGACTAGCGGGGGGGCCGAGAACTACGAGCAGTACTTC.

The chain combines TRBV19 with TRBJ1-1; D call uncertain. In germline, CDR1 is LNHDA, CDR2 SQIVND (reference sequence). Trimming left V 5 bases short and J 11 bases short, with 24 bases between. CDR3 length equals 15 residues. The CDR3 spells CASSSIDRRARRAFF. The CDR3 nucleotides read TGTGCCAGTAGTTCCATCGACCGCCGGGCCCGGAGGGCTTTCTTT.

This chain joins TRBV6-6 and TRBJ2-2; 8 bases fit TRBD2. V lost 8 bases and J lost 6; bases outside the gene matches: 11. This CDR3 is built from 15 residues. Germline assignment: CDR1 MNHNY and CDR2 SVGAGI (reference sequence). CDR3 amino acids: CASGLPGLGAGELFF. The CDR3 nucleotides are TGTGCCAGCGGGCTCCCGGGACTAGGTGCCGGGGAGCTGTTTTTT.

The chain has TRBV7-2 and TRBJ1-1, with a weak D call TRBD1 (6 bases). The CDR3 runs 13 residues. V shed 1 base and J shed 11 bases, with 14 bases lying between them. CDR1 is SGHTA and CDR2 is FQGNSA in the germline V gene. CDR3 in amino acids: CASSLGGNREAFF. The DNA for the CDR3 is TGTGCCAGCAGCTTAGGAGGGAACAGGGAGGCTTTCTTT.

This clone was counted once. This chain connects TRBV11-2 to TRBJ2-2; possible D gene TRBD2, 5 bases. The CDR3 length is 14 residues. V was pared by 3 bases and J by 4 bases, with 9 bases between. The germline CDR1 and CDR2 sequences are SGHAT and FQNNGV. In nucleotides, the CDR3 is TGTGCCAGCAGCTTCGGGATCTCCACCGGGGAGCTGTTTTTT. Its protein is CASSFGISTGELFF.

Written as DNA, the CDR3 is TGTGCCAGCAGCTCCACCCAGGGAGGGTCGAACACCGGGGAGCTGTTTTTT. Its protein is CASSSTQGGSNTGELFF. The chain couples TRBV7-9 to TRBJ2-2; TRBD2 aligns across 7 bases. The CDR3 covers 17 residues. Trimming at V came to 4 bases and at J to 0 bases, leaving 8 bases not matched to a gene. The V gene's germline CDR1 is SEHNR and CDR2 FQNEAQ (reference sequence). Variable domain in full (rest from reference TRBV7-9 and TRBJ2-2): DTGVSQNPRHKITKRGQNVTFRCDPISEHNRLYWYRQTLGQGPEFLTYFQNEAQLEKSRLLSDRFSAERPKGSFSTLEIQRTEQGDSAMYLCASSSTQGGSNTGELFFGEGSRLTVL.

The chain carries TRBV6-5 and TRBJ1-1; tentatively, D is TRBD1 (6 bases). V lost 4 bases and J 1 base, leaving 10 bases between the germline ends. The CDR3 runs to 14 residues. CDR1 is MNHEY and CDR2 is SVGAGI in the germline V gene. The CDR3 sequence: CASSSRGGNTEAFF. CDR3 coding DNA: TGTGCCAGCAGTTCAAGAGGGGGGAACACTGAAGCTTTCTTT.

The chain joins TRBV7-7 to TRBJ2-5; D may match TRBD1 or TRBD2 (5 bases each). Trimming pared 1 base from V and 5 bases from J, leaving 14 bases between. The CDR3 is 15 residues long. Germline V lookup: CDR1 SSHAT, CDR2 FNYEAQ (reference sequence). The chain's CDR3 is CASSLDDSEGETQYF. CDR3 coding DNA: TGTGCCAGCAGCTTAGACGACAGCGAGGGGGAGACCCAGTACTTC.

The gene calls are TRBV11-2 and TRBJ1-1, with 8 bases lining up with TRBD1. Germline lookup yields CDR1 SGHAT and CDR2 FQNNGV. The V gene end was trimmed by 2 bases and the J gene end by 1 base; junction bases not matched to a gene: 6. There are 16 residues in the CDR3. In DNA form, the CDR3 reads TGTGCCAGCAGCTTAAACGACAGGGGCGGGAACACTGAAGCTTTCTTT. Translated, it gives CASSLNDRGGNTEAFF.

V is TRBV29-1 and J is TRBJ1-6, with D possibly matching TRBD1 (5 bases). The CDR3 runs 18 residues. From germline, CDR1 is SQVTM and CDR2 ANQGSEA. The V end was cut by 3 bases, the J end by 7 bases, with 25 bases between. CDR3 DNA sequence: TGCAGCGTTGAGTCGTCCTTGCGGGGACCGGAAGGAAATTCACCCCTCCACTTT. Translated, it gives CSVESSLRGPEGNSPLHF.

The chain is built from TRBV13 and TRBJ1-1; 8 nucleotides align to TRBD1. J was trimmed by 0 bases and V by 5 bases; bases with no gene match: 5. This CDR3 has 15 residues. Germline V gene sequence: CDR1 PRHDT, CDR2 FYEKMQ (reference sequence). The chain's CDR3 is CASSVDRVMNTEAFF. Written as DNA, the CDR3 is TGTGCCAGCAGCGTGGACAGGGTAATGAACACTGAAGCTTTCTTT.